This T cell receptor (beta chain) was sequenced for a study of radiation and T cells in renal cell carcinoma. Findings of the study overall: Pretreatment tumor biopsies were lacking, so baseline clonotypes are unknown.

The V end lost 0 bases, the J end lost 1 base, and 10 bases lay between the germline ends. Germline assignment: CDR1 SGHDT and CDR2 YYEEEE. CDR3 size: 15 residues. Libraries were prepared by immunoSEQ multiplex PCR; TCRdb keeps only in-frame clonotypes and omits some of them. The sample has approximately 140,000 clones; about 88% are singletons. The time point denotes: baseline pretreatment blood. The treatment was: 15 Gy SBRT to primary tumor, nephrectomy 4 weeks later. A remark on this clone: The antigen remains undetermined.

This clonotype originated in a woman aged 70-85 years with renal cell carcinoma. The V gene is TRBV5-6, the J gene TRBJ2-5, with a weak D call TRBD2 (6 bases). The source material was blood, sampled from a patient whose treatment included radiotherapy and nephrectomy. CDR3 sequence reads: CASSLAGTPQETQYF. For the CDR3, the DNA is TGTGCCAGCAGCTTGGCCGGGACTCCCCAAGAGACCCAGTACTTC.